This is a list of T cell receptor beta chains from one sample in a study of T cells in narcolepsy. The protocol was immunoSEQ multiplex PCR, while the TCRdb copy is restricted to in-frame clones and leaves out a portion. The sample holds approximately 23,000 clones; roughly 85% are singletons and the top ten take about 10%. The sample comprised memory (CD45RA-) CD4+ T cells from blood. These TCRs come from a human donor in good health. Each CDR3 is given with its conserved first and last residue. D genes are given only for firm matches. Clone size is given for some rows only: seen once, a few or many times, or a class if the clone is expanded.

j_gene,d_gene,abundance,v_gene,CDR3nt,CDR3aa
TRBJ1-5,-,-,TRBV7-2,TGTGCCAGCAGTCAAGGGGGGCAGAGCAATCAGCCCCAGCATTTT,CASSQGGQSNQPQHF
TRBJ1-2,-,-,TRBV19,TGTGCCAGTAGGGGGCAGGCAGAATCCTATGGCTACACCTTC,CASRGQAESYGYTF
TRBJ2-5,TRBD2,-,TRBV30,TGTGCCTGGAGTGCGGTAGCGGGAGGGGAGACCCAGTACTTC,CAWSAVAGGETQYF
TRBJ2-7,TRBD2,-,TRBV7-9,TGTGCCAGCAACGGGGGGTCCTACGAGCAGTACTTC,CASNGGSYEQYF
TRBJ2-1,TRBD2,-,TRBV7-2,TGTGCCAGCAGCAGGGCGGGGGGTGAGCAGTTCTTC,CASSRAGGEQFF
TRBJ2-7,TRBD1,few,TRBV6-1,TGTGCCAGCCGAAGGACAGGGGGCTCCTACGAGCAGTACTTC,CASRRTGGSYEQYF
TRBJ2-1,-,-,TRBV9,TGTGCCAGCAGCCTAGACCAAACCAATGAGCAGTTCTTC,CASSLDQTNEQFF
TRBJ1-3,-,-,TRBV30,TGTGCCTTGACAGGTGGCTCTGGAAACACCATATATTTT,CALTGGSGNTIYF
TRBJ2-3,TRBD1,once,TRBV6-1,TGTGCCAGCAGTGCCAGGACAGGGGGCATGGATACGCAGTATTTT,CASSARTGGMDTQYF
TRBJ1-1,-,-,TRBV15,TGTGCCACCAGCAGAGAACAGGCGAACACTGAAGCTTTCTTT,CATSREQANTEAFF
TRBJ1-6,TRBD1,-,TRBV18,TGTGCCAGCTCATCCCGGACAGGGAGGTCCTATAATTCACCCCTCCACTTT,CASSSRTGRSYNSPLHF